This T cell receptor beta chain was sequenced in a study of T cell repertoires in aging, cancer and after chemotherapy. On the study more broadly: Patients with glioblastoma brain tumors were sampled before and after temozolomide-based therapy. Around 8.8 million TCR reads made up the full dataset. General study results and limits: In each cancer cohort, median generation probability increased across chemotherapy, suggesting thymic output rebounded. Healthy donors lost TCR diversity with age mainly through richness, cancer patients through richness and evenness.

Trimming removed 3 bases at V and 0 bases at J, with 9 bases between. Germline CDR1 and CDR2: SGHTA and FQGNSA. The CDR3 spans 15 residues. A mixed TRB-A/B primer pool amplified rearranged TRB by multiplex touch-down PCR. TCRdb redid the calling of the multiplex PCR reads with MiXCR, one entry per CDR3 protein. Of about 5,300 distinct CDR3 sequences in the sample, 28% were seen once. This clonotype was detected only a few times. Its antigen is not known. The template was genomic DNA from peripheral blood, not RNA. The chain recombines TRBV7-2 with TRBJ1-3; D is undetermined. The sample was blood. This TCR came from a human donor with a solid tumor. As DNA, the CDR3 is TGTGCCAGCAGCTTTCAAGGATTCTCTGGAAACACCATATATTTT. It yields the protein CASSFQGFSGNTIYF.